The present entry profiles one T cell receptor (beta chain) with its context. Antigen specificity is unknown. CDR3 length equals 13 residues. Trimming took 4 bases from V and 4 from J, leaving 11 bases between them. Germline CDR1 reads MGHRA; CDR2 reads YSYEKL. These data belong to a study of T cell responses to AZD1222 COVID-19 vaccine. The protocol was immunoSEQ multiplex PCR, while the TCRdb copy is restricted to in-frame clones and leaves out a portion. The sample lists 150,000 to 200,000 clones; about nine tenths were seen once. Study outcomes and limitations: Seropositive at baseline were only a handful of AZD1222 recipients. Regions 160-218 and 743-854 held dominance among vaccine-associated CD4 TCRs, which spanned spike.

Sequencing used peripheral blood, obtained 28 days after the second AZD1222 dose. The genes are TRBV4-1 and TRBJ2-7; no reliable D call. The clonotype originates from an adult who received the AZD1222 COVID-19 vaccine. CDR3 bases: TGCGCCAGCAGCCGTCAAGCCCAATACGAGCAGTACTTC. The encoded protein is CASSRQAQYEQYF.